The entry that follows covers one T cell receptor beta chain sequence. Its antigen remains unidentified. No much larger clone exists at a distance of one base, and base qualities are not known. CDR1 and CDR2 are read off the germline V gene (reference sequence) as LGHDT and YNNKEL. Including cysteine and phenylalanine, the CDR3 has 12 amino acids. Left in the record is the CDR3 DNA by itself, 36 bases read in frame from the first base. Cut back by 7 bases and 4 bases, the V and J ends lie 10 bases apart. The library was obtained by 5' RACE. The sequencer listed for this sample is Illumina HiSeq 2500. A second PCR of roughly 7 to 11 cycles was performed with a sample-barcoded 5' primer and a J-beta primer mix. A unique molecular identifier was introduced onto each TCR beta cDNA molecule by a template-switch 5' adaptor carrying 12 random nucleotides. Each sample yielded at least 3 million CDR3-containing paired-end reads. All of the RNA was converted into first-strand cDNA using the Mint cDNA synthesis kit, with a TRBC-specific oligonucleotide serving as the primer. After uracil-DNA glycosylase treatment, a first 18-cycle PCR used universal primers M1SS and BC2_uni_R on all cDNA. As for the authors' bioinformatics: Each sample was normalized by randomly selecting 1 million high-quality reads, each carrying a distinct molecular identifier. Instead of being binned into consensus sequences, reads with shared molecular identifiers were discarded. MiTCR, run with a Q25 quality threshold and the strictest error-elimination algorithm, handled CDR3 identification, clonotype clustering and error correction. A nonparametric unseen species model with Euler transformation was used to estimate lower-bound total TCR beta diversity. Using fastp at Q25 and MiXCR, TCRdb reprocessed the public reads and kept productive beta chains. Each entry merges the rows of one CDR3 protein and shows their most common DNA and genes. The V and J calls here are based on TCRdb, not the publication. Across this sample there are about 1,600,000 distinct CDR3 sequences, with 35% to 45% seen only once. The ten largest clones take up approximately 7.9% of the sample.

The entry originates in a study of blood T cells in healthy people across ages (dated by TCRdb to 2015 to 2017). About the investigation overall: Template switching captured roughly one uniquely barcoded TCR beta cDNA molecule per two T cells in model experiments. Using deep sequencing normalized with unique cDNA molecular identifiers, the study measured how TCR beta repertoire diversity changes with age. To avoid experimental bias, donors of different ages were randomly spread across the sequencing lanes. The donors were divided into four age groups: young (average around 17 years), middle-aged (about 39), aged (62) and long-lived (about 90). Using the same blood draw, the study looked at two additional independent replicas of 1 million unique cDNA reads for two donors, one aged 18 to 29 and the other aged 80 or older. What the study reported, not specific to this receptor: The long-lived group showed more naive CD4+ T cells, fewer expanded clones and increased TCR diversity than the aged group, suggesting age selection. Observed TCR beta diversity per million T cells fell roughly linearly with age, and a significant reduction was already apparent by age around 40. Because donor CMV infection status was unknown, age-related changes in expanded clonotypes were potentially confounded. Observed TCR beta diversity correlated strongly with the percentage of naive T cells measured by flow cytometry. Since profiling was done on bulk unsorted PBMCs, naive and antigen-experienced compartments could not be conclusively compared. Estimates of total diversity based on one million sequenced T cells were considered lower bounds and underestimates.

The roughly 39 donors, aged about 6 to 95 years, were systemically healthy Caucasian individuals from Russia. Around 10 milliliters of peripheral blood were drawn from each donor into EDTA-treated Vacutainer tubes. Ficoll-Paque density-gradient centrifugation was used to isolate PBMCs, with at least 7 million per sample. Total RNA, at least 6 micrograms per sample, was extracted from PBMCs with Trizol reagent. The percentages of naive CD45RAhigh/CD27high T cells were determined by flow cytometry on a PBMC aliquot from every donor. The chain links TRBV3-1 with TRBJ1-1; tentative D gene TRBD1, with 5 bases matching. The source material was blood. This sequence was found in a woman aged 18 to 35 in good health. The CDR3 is CASNGGSTEAFF. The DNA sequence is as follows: TGTGCCAGCAATGGGGGGTCCACTGAAGCTTTCTTT.